Following are 29 T cell receptor beta chains from one sample sequenced in a study of cytomegalovirus exposure and HLA in healthy donors. The PCR had 60 Vbeta and 13 Jbeta primers. The data were produced by immunoSEQ multiplex PCR, yet TCRdb's version contains in-frame clones alone and is incomplete. The table shows roughly 180,000 clones, with 80% occurring only once. The sample taken for sequencing was PBMCs. These receptors all stem from a man aged 30 to 45 in good health and CMV-seronegative.

This sequence joins TRBV19 and TRBJ2-1, with 7 bases fitting TRBD2. This CDR3 spans 14 amino acids. The V gene end was trimmed by 6 bases and the J gene end by 2 bases; junction bases not matched to a gene: 4. Germline values: CDR1 LNHDA, CDR2 SQIVND (reference sequence). CDR3 nucleotide sequence: TGTGCCAGTAGATCCCTAGCGGCCTACAATGAGCAGTTCTTC. It is translated as CASRSLAAYNEQFF.

J is TRBJ2-2 and V is TRBV4-1, with D perhaps TRBD1 (7 bases). Trimming left V 7 bases short and J 6 bases short, with 15 bases between. CDR3 length: 14 residues. Germline CDR1 and CDR2: MGHRA and YSYEKL. CDR3 nucleotide sequence: TGCGCCAGCAAGGAGGGGGCGTCTTCCGGGGAGCTGTTTTTT. Protein product: CASKEGASSGELFF.

This clone was counted only a few times. This rearrangement joins TRBV19 to TRBJ1-6, with 8 bases identical to TRBD1. V was pared by 5 bases and J by 7 bases, with 13 bases of the junction left unmatched. Germline assignment: CDR1 LNHDA and CDR2 SQIVND (reference sequence). There are 17 residues in the CDR3. The DNA for the CDR3 is TGTGCCAGTAGTGACTCCGGGACAGGCGTCGTAAATTCACCCCTCCACTTT. Its protein is CASSDSGTGVVNSPLHF.

The V gene is TRBV7-9, the J gene TRBJ2-7, with 8 bases matching TRBD2. J gave up 0 bases and V 6 bases, and 10 bases lay outside the gene matches. In germline, CDR1 is SEHNR, CDR2 FQNEAQ (reference sequence). The CDR3 covers 16 residues. This CDR3 reads CASSRSLGLDSYEQYF. As DNA, the CDR3 is TGTGCCAGCAGTCGTAGTTTGGGACTAGACTCCTACGAGCAGTACTTC.

This clone occurred once. The rearrangement joins TRBV28 to TRBJ2-7; D not certain. The V end lost 8 bases, the J end lost 3 bases, and 14 bases lay between the germline ends. CDR3 size: 13 residues. The germline gives CDR1 MDHEN, CDR2 SYDVKM. CDR3 sequence (DNA): TGTGCCAGCCTCATTGGTTTCGGCTACGAGCAGTACTTC. Translating it yields CASLIGFGYEQYF.

In regard to this clone: Other nucleotide sequences from this sample produce the same CDR3. CDR3 region: CASSQSGLPAQETQYF. The CDR3 region has the DNA TGCGCCAGCAGCCAGTCGGGGTTGCCGGCCCAAGAGACCCAGTACTTC. The gene calls are TRBV4-1 and TRBJ2-5, with a possible D match to TRBD2 (5 bases). The V end was cut by 3 bases, the J end by 1 base, with 15 bases between. Per the germline V gene, CDR1 is MGHRA and CDR2 is YSYEKL. The CDR3 runs 16 residues.

V gene TRBV6-5 combines with J gene TRBJ1-2; a weak D match, TRBD1 (6 bases). This CDR3 has 14 residues. The V gene lost 6 bases and the J gene lost 2 bases, with 13 bases spanning the gap. Germline V CDR1 and CDR2: MNHEY, SVGAGI. CDR3 amino acids: CASRAQGKNYGYTF. CDR3 coding DNA: TGTGCCAGCAGGGCACAGGGAAAAAACTATGGCTACACCTTC.

Only a few counts were recorded for this clone. The chain is built from TRBV10-3 and TRBJ1-5; possibly TRBD1 for D (5 bases). Trimming removed 10 bases at V and 6 bases at J, with 19 bases between. There are 14 residues in the CDR3. CDR1 and CDR2 from the germline V gene are ENHRY and SYGVKD. The DNA for the CDR3 is TGTGCCACCCGGAGGGGCGAACCTTTTCAGCCCCAGCATTTT. This translates into CATRRGEPFQPQHF.

The V and J genes are TRBV7-2 and TRBJ2-4; TRBD1 is a possible D gene (6 bases). Trimming pared 0 bases from V and 6 bases from J, leaving 12 bases between. There are 15 residues in the CDR3. Germline V gene sequence: CDR1 SGHTA, CDR2 FQGNSA. The CDR3 sequence: CASSLAGTRGNIQYF. The CDR3, as DNA: TGTGCCAGCAGCTTAGCCGGGACAAGGGGAAACATTCAGTACTTC.

The chain links TRBV7-3 to TRBJ2-3; 9 bases match TRBD2. The CDR3 is 16 residues long. With 2 bases clipped from V and 2 bases from J, the junction kept 5 bases outside the gene matches. CDR1 is SGHTA and CDR2 is FQGTGA in the germline V gene. The CDR3 region is CASSLPSSGVTDTQYF. The CDR3 DNA reads as TGTGCCAGCAGCTTACCGTCTAGCGGGGTCACAGATACGCAGTATTTT.

The CDR3, as DNA: TGCGCCAGCAGCCCTAGGTCGATAGCGGGGAAAGAAGAGACCCAGTACTTC. Encoded protein: CASSPRSIAGKEETQYF. V gene TRBV4-1 combines with J gene TRBJ2-5; 8 bases align to TRBD2. The J segment lost 3 bases and the V segment lost 4 bases, leaving 13 bases of the junction unmatched. The CDR3 covers 17 residues. Germline V gene sequence: CDR1 MGHRA, CDR2 YSYEKL.

This chain joins TRBV5-1 and TRBJ2-2, with 10 positions matching TRBD2. Trimming at V came to 4 bases and at J to 6 bases, leaving 6 bases not matched to a gene. CDR1 and CDR2 (germline): SGHRS, YFSETQ. The CDR3 is 15 amino acids. CDR3 protein: CASSGKAGGPGELFF. The CDR3 bases are TGCGCCAGCAGCGGAAAAGCGGGGGGGCCCGGGGAGCTGTTTTTT.

This chain connects TRBV9 to TRBJ2-3; perhaps TRBD2 as D (6 bases). V was trimmed by 3 bases and J by 6 bases, leaving 14 bases between them. This CDR3 has 14 amino acids. CDR1 and CDR2 (germline): SGDLS, YYNGEE. The CDR3 here is CASSAAGGGDTQYF. CDR3 bases: TGTGCCAGCAGCGCCGCCGGGGGTGGGGATACGCAGTATTTT.

This chain joins TRBV10-3 and TRBJ2-3; TRBD2 agrees at 14 bases. Trimming cost V 5 bases and J 1 base; bases outside gene matches: 5. CDR1 and CDR2 (germline): ENHRY, SYGVKD. The CDR3 contains 17 residues. CDR3 in DNA: TGTGCCATCAGTCCGGGACTAGCGGGGGAAGGCACAGATACGCAGTATTTT. Translated: CAISPGLAGEGTDTQYF.

The chain has TRBV10-2 and TRBJ1-2, with 7 bases that match TRBD1. Germline CDR1 reads WSHSY; CDR2 reads SAAADI. V was pared by 0 bases and J by 0 bases, with 1 base of the junction left unmatched. This CDR3 is built from 15 residues. CDR3 protein: CASSESGGANYGYTF. CDR3 nucleotides: TGCGCCAGCAGTGAGTCAGGGGGCGCTAACTATGGCTACACCTTC.

The chain links TRBV7-9 to TRBJ1-2; D is undetermined. The V and J ends lost 4 bases and 8 bases respectively, with 17 bases between them. The germline V gene encodes CDR1 SEHNR and CDR2 FQNEAQ (reference sequence). The CDR3 is 14 residues long. The CDR3 DNA sequence: TGTGCCAGCAGCTATGGACCGGAGGAGCGGGGCTACACCTTC. Amino acids: CASSYGPEERGYTF.

The chain links TRBV7-8 to TRBJ2-2, with 14 bases matching TRBD2. V lost 2 bases to trimming and J lost 4 bases; unmatched junction nucleotides: 18. The CDR3 has 22 amino acids. The germline gives CDR1 SGHVS, CDR2 FQNEAQ. CDR3: CASSLNHGTSGRMFRSTGELFF. The CDR3 DNA is TGTGCCAGCAGCTTAAATCACGGGACTAGCGGGAGAATGTTTCGTAGCACCGGGGAGCTGTTTTTT.

The gene calls are TRBV6-5 and TRBJ2-7; 9 nucleotides align to TRBD1. This CDR3 contains 13 residues. Germline CDR1 MNHEY, CDR2 SVGAGI. Trimming removed 6 bases from V and 2 bases from J; junction bases left unmatched: 2. CDR3 loop: CASRRDRAYEQYF. The CDR3 nucleotides read TGTGCCAGCAGGAGGGACAGGGCCTACGAGCAGTACTTC.

The gene calls are TRBV7-3 and TRBJ2-3; 8 nucleotides agree with TRBD2. This CDR3 comprises 16 residues. Germline V gene sequence: CDR1 SGHTA, CDR2 FQGTGA. With 2 bases clipped from V and 2 bases from J, the junction kept 6 bases outside the gene matches. In nucleotides, the CDR3 is TGTGCCAGCAGCTTATTCGGCGGGGGGAACACAGATACGCAGTATTTT. Protein: CASSLFGGGNTDTQYF.

In DNA form, the CDR3 reads TGTGCCAGCAGTGGTGGACAGGATCTCTCCTACGAGCAGTACTTC. Translated: CASSGGQDLSYEQYF. This chain joins TRBV6-6 and TRBJ2-7; 7 bases are shared with TRBD1. This CDR3 has 15 amino acids. Germline CDR1 is MNHNY and CDR2 is SVGAGI (reference sequence). Trimming cost V 5 bases and J 0 bases; bases outside gene matches: 7.

This clone was detected a few times. The chain employs TRBV15 and TRBJ2-5; tentative D call: TRBD2 (5 bases). The CDR3 extends over 14 amino acids. Germline V gene data show CDR1 as LNHNV and CDR2 as YYDKDF (reference sequence). The ends were cut back, 0 bases at V and 2 bases at J, with 7 bases in the middle. The CDR3 reads CATSRDPGQETQYF. Written as DNA, the CDR3 is TGTGCCACCAGCAGAGACCCGGGGCAAGAGACCCAGTACTTC.

The chain is built from TRBV7-2 and TRBJ2-5; 11 positions agree with TRBD2. The CDR3 totals 15 residues. The J segment lost 2 bases and the V segment lost 2 bases, leaving 1 base of the junction unmatched. CDR1 is SGHTA and CDR2 is FQGNSA in the germline V gene. The CDR3 region is CASSLIAGGQETQYF. CDR3 DNA sequence: TGTGCCAGCAGCTTAATAGCGGGAGGGCAAGAGACCCAGTACTTC.

This rearrangement joins TRBV15 to TRBJ2-3; D not resolved. The V gene's germline CDR1 is LNHNV and CDR2 YYDKDF (reference sequence). Trimming removed 1 base from V and 5 bases from J, with 10 bases in between. The CDR3 extends over 14 amino acids. CDR3 in amino acids: CATSRVTVGDTQYF. The CDR3 region has the DNA TGTGCCACCAGCAGAGTCACGGTTGGAGATACGCAGTATTTT. The full variable domain, rest sourced from reference TRBV15 and TRBJ2-3, is DAMVIQNPRYQVTQFGKPVTLSCSQTLNHNVMYWYQQKSSQAPKLLFHYYDKDFNNEADTPDNFQSRRPNTSFCFLDIRSPGLGDTAMYLCATSRVTVGDTQYFGPGTRLTVL.

The rearrangement links TRBV29-1 to TRBJ1-1; D call uncertain. Looked up from germline, CDR1 is SQVTM and CDR2 is ANQGSEA. This CDR3 is 9 amino acids long. Trimming removed 7 bases at V and 4 bases at J, with 4 bases between. In DNA form, the CDR3 reads TGCAGCGCGGGCACTGAAGCTTTCTTT. It specifies CSAGTEAFF.

V usage is TRBV4-3 and J usage is TRBJ1-5; 8 bases are shared with TRBD1. Germline values: CDR1 LGHNA, CDR2 YSLEER. This CDR3 is 18 amino acids long. The junction had 14 bases not matched to a gene; V was cut back by 4 bases and J by 3 bases. CDR3 bases: TGCGCCAGCAGCCCGGGGCACTTGGACAGGGAAGACAATCAGCCCCAGCATTTT. It codes for CASSPGHLDREDNQPQHF.

The table lists this clone with a count of one. The rearrangement joins TRBV5-1 to TRBJ2-1; D ambiguous. Per the germline V gene, CDR1 is SGHRS and CDR2 is YFSETQ. Trimming took 4 bases from V and 4 from J, leaving 3 bases between them. The CDR3 covers 11 residues. CDR3 protein: CASSQYNEQFF. The CDR3 coding sequence is TGCGCCAGCAGCCAGTACAATGAGCAGTTCTTC.

In this sample, this clone turned up a few times. V gene TRBV6-5 combines with J gene TRBJ2-5; D uncertain. The CDR3 is 13 amino acids. The germline gives CDR1 MNHEY, CDR2 SVGAGI. Between the trimmed V and J ends, which lost 0 bases and 5 bases, there was a span of 7 bases. CDR3 in amino acids: CASSYSGWETQYF. Written as DNA, the CDR3 is TGTGCCAGCAGTTACTCGGGCTGGGAGACCCAGTACTTC.

V and J are TRBV30 and TRBJ1-4, with 8 bases lining up with TRBD1. The CDR3 is 18 amino acids. Per the germline V gene, CDR1 is GTSNPN and CDR2 is SVGIG (reference sequence). After removal of 2 bases from V and 1 base from J, the junction contained 12 bases not matched to a gene. The CDR3 nucleotides read TGTGCCTGGAGTAATACAGGGGGATGGTCCCGAACTAATGAAAAACTGTTTTTT. Translation gives CAWSNTGGWSRTNEKLFF.

CDR3: CAWSRVQAGSQPQHF. The DNA for the CDR3 is TGTGCCTGGAGTAGGGTCCAAGCTGGGAGTCAGCCCCAGCATTTT. The V call is TRBV30, the J call TRBJ1-5; unclear D gene. The CDR3 is made up of 15 amino acids. In germline, CDR1 is GTSNPN, CDR2 SVGIG (reference sequence). V was pared by 2 bases and J by 6 bases, with 17 bases between. Drawing the rest from reference TRBV30 and TRBJ1-5, the complete variable domain is SQTIHQWPATLVQPVGSPLSLECTVEGTSNPNLYWYRQAAGRGLQLLFYSVGIGQISSEVPQNLSASRPQDRQFILSSKKLLLSDSGFYLCAWSRVQAGSQPQHFGDGTRLSIL.